Listed below are T cell receptor beta chains from one sample, sequenced in a study of T-cell reconstitution after alpha-beta-depleted transplantation in children. Each CDR3 protein gets one entry after TCRdb re-called the PCR reads with MiXCR. This repertoire shows approximately 520,000 distinct CDR3 sequences, about an eighth found once; its top ten account for around 15%. The material was PBMCs, mostly from graft donor cells, obtained 180 days after TCRalphabeta/CD19-depleted stem cell transplant. Every receptor here comes from a female patient between 2 and 15 years old who had a stem cell transplant for aplastic anemia, so the T cells may come from the graft donor. Each CDR3 is given with its conserved first and last residue. Only some rows state a clone size, as once, few, many or a class for expanded clones.

v_call: TRBV20-1; clone_size: -; j_call: TRBJ2-7; cdr3_aa: CSAIPRSSYEQYF
v_call: TRBV7-6; clone_size: -; j_call: TRBJ2-1; cdr3_aa: CASTPLIAPARSNEQFF
v_call: TRBV27; clone_size: few; j_call: TRBJ1-6; cdr3_aa: CASSFGPSSYNSPLHF
v_call: TRBV6-5; clone_size: -; j_call: TRBJ1-1; cdr3_aa: CASSYPAGSGTEAFF
v_call: TRBV7-8; clone_size: -; j_call: TRBJ2-2; cdr3_aa: CASSLVRLAGRTGELFF
v_call: TRBV12-3/TRBV12-4; clone_size: once; j_call: TRBJ1-1; cdr3_aa: CASTITVDTEAFF
v_call: TRBV29-1; clone_size: few; j_call: TRBJ1-1; cdr3_aa: CSVVKGAGGGTEAFF
v_call: TRBV7-9; clone_size: large; j_call: TRBJ1-2; cdr3_aa: CASSSPKGQSSGYTF
v_call: TRBV20-1; clone_size: -; j_call: TRBJ1-1; cdr3_aa: CSASPNRVWRNAEAFF
v_call: TRBV7-9; clone_size: -; j_call: TRBJ2-1; cdr3_aa: CASSPGGSEFNEQFF
v_call: TRBV12-5; clone_size: few; j_call: TRBJ1-3; cdr3_aa: CAQTGDGNTIYF
v_call: TRBV5-1; clone_size: -; j_call: TRBJ2-1; cdr3_aa: CASSLEVVGFGEQFF
v_call: TRBV18; clone_size: -; j_call: TRBJ1-2; cdr3_aa: CASSPPGRGQGGYTF
v_call: TRBV20-1; clone_size: -; j_call: TRBJ1-2; cdr3_aa: CSARSPSARPYGYTF
v_call: TRBV4-2; clone_size: -; j_call: TRBJ2-7; cdr3_aa: CASSQDRVGAEQYF
v_call: TRBV2; clone_size: -; j_call: TRBJ2-7; cdr3_aa: CASSEGVQGTYEQYF
v_call: TRBV28; clone_size: -; j_call: TRBJ2-1; cdr3_aa: CASSLERLAGTENEQFF
v_call: TRBV4-3; clone_size: -; j_call: TRBJ2-3; cdr3_aa: CASSQVTSLNTDTQYF
v_call: TRBV19; clone_size: -; j_call: TRBJ2-1; cdr3_aa: CASYGAEQFF
v_call: TRBV20-1; clone_size: few; j_call: TRBJ1-1; cdr3_aa: CSARDGSGNTEAFF
v_call: TRBV15; clone_size: -; j_call: TRBJ2-3; cdr3_aa: CATSRVLLSTDTQYF
v_call: TRBV12-3/TRBV12-4; clone_size: many; j_call: TRBJ1-6; cdr3_aa: CASRTRGSSSPLHF
v_call: TRBV5-1; clone_size: -; j_call: TRBJ2-3; cdr3_aa: CASRLIGAEGDTQYF
v_call: TRBV18; clone_size: many; j_call: TRBJ2-7; cdr3_aa: CASSSGYEQYF
v_call: TRBV19; clone_size: -; j_call: TRBJ1-1; cdr3_aa: CASTRGPPGLNTEAFF
v_call: TRBV3-1; clone_size: many; j_call: TRBJ2-1; cdr3_aa: CASSETSGRAAEQFF
v_call: TRBV4-3; clone_size: -; j_call: TRBJ2-4; cdr3_aa: CASGRRGTAKNIQYF
v_call: TRBV4-3; clone_size: -; j_call: TRBJ2-7; cdr3_aa: CASSPAQGLAEQYF
v_call: TRBV20-1; clone_size: -; j_call: TRBJ2-3; cdr3_aa: CSAPHGLARPDTQYF
v_call: TRBV10-3; clone_size: many; j_call: TRBJ2-1; cdr3_aa: CAISDRLAGAYNEQFF
v_call: TRBV11-2; clone_size: few; j_call: TRBJ2-1; cdr3_aa: CASSLGGGSHNEQFF
v_call: TRBV7-2; clone_size: few; j_call: TRBJ1-1; cdr3_aa: CASSRGRQSEAFF
v_call: TRBV28; clone_size: -; j_call: TRBJ1-2; cdr3_aa: CASTLLGTGATGGGYTF
v_call: TRBV5-1; clone_size: -; j_call: TRBJ2-5; cdr3_aa: CASGGQGDLETQYF
v_call: TRBV19; clone_size: -; j_call: TRBJ1-2; cdr3_aa: CATLSADNAYYGYTF
v_call: TRBV28; clone_size: few; j_call: TRBJ2-3; cdr3_aa: CASSSASGRGTDTQYF